A selection of T cell receptor beta chains follows, all from one sample in a study of cytomegalovirus exposure and HLA in healthy donors. Assay used: immunoSEQ multiplex PCR; TCRdb lists only in-frame clones, some missing. The sample holds around 150,000 clones, roughly 80% seen once. The material sequenced was PBMCs. These receptors were taken from a female donor in good health and CMV-seronegative. Each CDR3 is given without its conserved first and last residue. Fields, in order: J gene, V gene, clone size, CDR3 protein. Some rows mark clone size as missing; the rest say once, few, many or name a class of expanded clone.

TRBJ2-3	TRBV19	.	ASSLSQPSTDTQY
TRBJ1-5	TRBV7-2	.	ASSLAPGGNQPQH
TRBJ1-2	TRBV5-1	.	ASSYGQTDNYGYT
TRBJ1-1	TRBV18	.	ASSPPVRARNTEAF
TRBJ1-1	TRBV5-1	once	ASDPGFGASEAF
TRBJ2-7	TRBV7-8	.	ASSPWAQREQY
TRBJ2-1	TRBV5-6	once	ASSRLAGYNEQF
TRBJ1-4	TRBV19	.	ASSPTGVAEKLF
TRBJ2-2	TRBV11-3	.	ASSLDVTTGELF
TRBJ1-2	TRBV5-1	.	ASSTFRDRDGYGYT
TRBJ2-1	TRBV14	.	ASSQARRDVF
TRBJ2-7	TRBV11-2	.	ASSLDHTGYSYEQY
TRBJ1-4	TRBV5-1	.	ASSLAPPSEKLF
TRBJ1-2	TRBV5-1	.	ASSSGDRNSYQGYT
TRBJ2-7	TRBV30	.	AWQGPYEQY
TRBJ1-1	TRBV11-3	.	ASSAGTWNEAF
TRBJ1-3	TRBV18	few	ASSPTDTRSSGNTIY
TRBJ1-1	TRBV7-2	once	ASSFGQFTEAF
TRBJ1-1	TRBV28	.	ASIRGGTGGELTEAF
TRBJ1-1	TRBV16	few	ASSQSRGFAEAF
TRBJ2-7	TRBV6-5	.	ASSYSPGGTTYEQY
TRBJ2-1	TRBV18	.	ASSLAVQSEQF
TRBJ2-7	TRBV5-4	.	ASSSPSKTGAYEQY
TRBJ2-1	TRBV5-4	.	ASSLAPGGANEQF
TRBJ2-2	TRBV7-9	once	ASSSSANTGELF
TRBJ1-1	TRBV5-4	few	ASSWWEQGAPEAF
TRBJ1-3	TRBV10-3	.	AISEYGQGGGSGNTIY
TRBJ1-6	TRBV7-8	.	ASSPQTGDNSPLH
TRBJ2-7	TRBV6-4	few	ASSDIPGQGFDEQY
TRBJ2-3	TRBV5-1	.	ASSSGLAGTDTQY
TRBJ2-3	TRBV5-5	few	ASSLQASTDTQY
TRBJ1-2	TRBV7-8	.	ASREGGSRRNT
TRBJ1-2	TRBV6-5	.	ASSYSNRGGYGYT
TRBJ2-7	TRBV30	.	AWSVPTSGKDDEQY
TRBJ1-1	TRBV19	.	ASSILLGTGNTEAF
TRBJ1-4	TRBV5-1	.	ASSFGDRANEKLF
TRBJ1-2	TRBV6-4	once	ASGTTANYGYT
TRBJ2-5	TRBV6-5	.	ASSPSGSGRETQY
TRBJ1-1	TRBV5-1	few	ASSLDPREDTEAF
.	TRBV10-3	.	AIGLAGGASYEQY
TRBJ2-1	TRBV7-3	.	ASSRTDSSYNEQF
TRBJ1-1	TRBV7-8	few	ASSLQQGYTEAF
TRBJ2-7	TRBV7-9	.	ASSLGLSGTYEQY
TRBJ2-7	TRBV6-5	.	ASSYSRTGYEQY
TRBJ2-7	TRBV6-5	.	ASSYSSGRIYEQY
TRBJ2-1	TRBV9	few	ASSDRAFPYNEQF
TRBJ2-7	TRBV5-1	.	ASSLLTGSSYEQY
TRBJ2-2	TRBV9	.	ASSASLGLAGDGTGELF
TRBJ2-7	TRBV5-1	many	ASSLREGRDEQY
TRBJ2-3	TRBV7-8	.	ASSLEGTSTDTQY